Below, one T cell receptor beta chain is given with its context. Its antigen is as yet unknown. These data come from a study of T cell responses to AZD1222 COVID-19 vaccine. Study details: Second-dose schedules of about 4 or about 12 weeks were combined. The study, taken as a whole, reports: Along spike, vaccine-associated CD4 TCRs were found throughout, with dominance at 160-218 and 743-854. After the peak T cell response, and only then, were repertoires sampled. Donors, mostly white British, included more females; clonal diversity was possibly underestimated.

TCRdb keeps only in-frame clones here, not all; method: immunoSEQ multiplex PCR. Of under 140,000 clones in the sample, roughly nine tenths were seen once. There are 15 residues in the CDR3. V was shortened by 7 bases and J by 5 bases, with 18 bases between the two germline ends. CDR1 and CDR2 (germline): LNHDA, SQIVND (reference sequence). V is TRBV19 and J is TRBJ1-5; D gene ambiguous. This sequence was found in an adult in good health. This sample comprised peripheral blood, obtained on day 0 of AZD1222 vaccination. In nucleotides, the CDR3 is TGTGCCAGTACCCCGGGTCCACAAACTTATCAGCCCCAGCATTTT. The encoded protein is CASTPGPQTYQPQHF. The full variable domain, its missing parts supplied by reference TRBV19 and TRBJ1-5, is DGGITQSPKYLFRKEGQNVTLSCEQNLNHDAMYWYRQDPGQGLRLIYYSQIVNDFQKGDIAEGYSVSREKKESFPLTVTSAQKNPTAFYLCASTPGPQTYQPQHFGDGTRLSIL.